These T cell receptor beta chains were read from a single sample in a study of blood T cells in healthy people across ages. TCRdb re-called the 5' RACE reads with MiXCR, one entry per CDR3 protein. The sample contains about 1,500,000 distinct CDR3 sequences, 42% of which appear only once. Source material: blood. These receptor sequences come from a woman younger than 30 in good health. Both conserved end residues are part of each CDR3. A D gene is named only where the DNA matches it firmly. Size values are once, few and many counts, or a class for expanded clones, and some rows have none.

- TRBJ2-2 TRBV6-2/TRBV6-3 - CASSQVFVTGELFF TGTGCCAGCAGTCAGGTATTCGTCACCGGGGAGCTGTTTTTT
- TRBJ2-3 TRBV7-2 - CASSLEHSFTDTQYF TGTGCCAGCAGCTTAGAGCACTCGTTCACAGATACGCAGTATTTT
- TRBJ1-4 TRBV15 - CATSRVRGSNEKLFF TGTGCCACCAGCAGAGTTCGGGGTTCTAATGAAAAACTGTTTTTT
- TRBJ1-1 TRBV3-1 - CASSNSRVTEAFF TGTGCCAGCAGTAACTCTCGGGTTACTGAAGCTTTCTTT
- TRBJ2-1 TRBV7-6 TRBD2 CASSVGTSGNYNEQFF TGTGCCAGCAGCGTAGGGACTAGCGGTAACTACAATGAGCAGTTCTTC
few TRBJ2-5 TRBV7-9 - CASSLPQTTQETQYF TGTGCCAGCAGCTTACCGCAGACAACGCAAGAGACCCAGTACTTC
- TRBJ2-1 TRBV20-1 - CSAEDYNEQFF TGCAGTGCAGAGGACTACAATGAGCAGTTCTTC
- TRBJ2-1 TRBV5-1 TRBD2 CASSSQRDPSYNEQFF TGCGCCAGCAGCTCTCAGCGGGACCCCTCCTACAATGAGCAGTTCTTC
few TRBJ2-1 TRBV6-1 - CASSEPVSNEQFF TGTGCCAGCAGTGAACCGGTTAGTAATGAGCAGTTCTTC
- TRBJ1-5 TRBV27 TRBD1 CASSLEGTGGGQPQHF TGTGCCAGCAGTTTAGAAGGGACAGGGGGGGGACAGCCCCAGCATTTT
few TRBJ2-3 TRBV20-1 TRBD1 CSARSRDRVPDTQYF TGCAGTGCTAGATCTAGGGACAGGGTTCCAGATACGCAGTATTTT
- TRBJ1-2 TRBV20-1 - CSARAAVGRKTSGENYGYTF TGCAGTGCTAGAGCCGCCGTGGGCAGAAAAACCTCCGGAGAGAACTATGGCTACACCTTC
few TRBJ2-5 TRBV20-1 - CSARGVAQETQYF TGCAGTGCTAGAGGGGTAGCTCAAGAGACCCAGTACTTC
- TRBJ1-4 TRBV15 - CATSREPTAANEKLFF TGTGCCACCAGCAGAGAACCGACAGCCGCTAATGAAAAACTCTTTTTT
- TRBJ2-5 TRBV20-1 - CSAKGGGPVVEQYF TGCAGTGCTAAAGGTGGGGGGCCGGTGGTGGAGCAGTACTTC
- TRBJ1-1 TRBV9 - CASSVARGENTEAFF TGTGCCAGCAGCGTAGCGCGGGGGGAAAACACTGAAGCTTTCTTT
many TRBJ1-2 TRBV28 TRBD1 CASHPSGTGTNYGYTF TGTGCCAGTCATCCTTCCGGGACAGGGACTAACTATGGCTACACCTTC
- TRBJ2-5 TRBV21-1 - CASSKVRNLGVNSEQYF TGTGCCAGCAGCAAAGTGCGTAACTTGGGGGTAAATAGTGAGCAGTACTTC
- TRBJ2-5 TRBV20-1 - CSARKPTSIKSETQYF TGCAGTGCTAGAAAACCGACTAGTATCAAATCGGAGACCCAGTACTTC
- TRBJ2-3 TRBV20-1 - CSARASIGEDTQYF TGCAGTGCTAGGGCTAGCATAGGGGAAGATACGCAGTATTTT
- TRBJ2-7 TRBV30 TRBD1 CAGTGAYEQYF TGTGCCGGGACAGGGGCCTACGAGCAGTACTTC
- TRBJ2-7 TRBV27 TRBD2 CASTGGGLEQYF TGTGCCAGCACGGGGGGTGGCCTCGAGCAGTACTTC
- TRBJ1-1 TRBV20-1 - CSARYSFTTEAFF TGCAGTGCTAGATACAGCTTTACAACTGAAGCTTTCTTT
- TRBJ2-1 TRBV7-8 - CASSSTGLAYNEQFF TGTGCCAGCAGCTCTACCGGACTGGCCTACAATGAGCAGTTCTTC
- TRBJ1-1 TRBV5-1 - CASSGINPGQNTEAFF TGCGCCAGCAGCGGAATAAACCCGGGACAGAACACTGAAGCTTTCTTT
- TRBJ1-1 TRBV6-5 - CASSYGVLNTEAFF TGTGCCAGCAGTTACGGGGTTTTAAACACTGAAGCTTTCTTT
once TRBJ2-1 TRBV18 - CASSPWLGGDNEQFF TGTGCCAGCTCACCGTGGCTCGGAGGGGACAATGAGCAGTTCTTC
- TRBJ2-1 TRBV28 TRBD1 CASTVGGTGGFDEQFF TGTGCCAGCACCGTAGGTGGGACAGGGGGCTTCGATGAGCAGTTCTTC
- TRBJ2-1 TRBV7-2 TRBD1 CANSTGQYNEQFF TGTGCCAACAGCACGGGACAGTACAATGAGCAGTTCTTC
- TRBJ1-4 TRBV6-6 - CASRSHTSTNEKLFF TGTGCCAGCCGATCTCACACTTCAACTAATGAAAAACTGTTTTTT
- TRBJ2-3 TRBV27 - CASRKVYMSDTQYF TGTGCCAGCAGAAAGGTGTATATGTCAGATACGCAGTATTTT
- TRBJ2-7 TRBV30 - CAWSVPVSDPYEQYF TGTGCCTGGAGTGTACCAGTTAGCGACCCCTACGAGCAGTACTTC
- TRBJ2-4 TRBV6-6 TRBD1 CASSYSTGQGYNEQYF TGTGCCAGCAGTTACTCGACAGGGCAGGGCTACAATGAGCAGTACTTC
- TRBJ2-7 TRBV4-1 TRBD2 CASSLSEPSGGRNEQYF TGCGCCAGCAGCCTATCCGAGCCTAGCGGGGGGCGGAATGAGCAGTACTTC
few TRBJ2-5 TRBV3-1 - CASSQDAGRRGTQYF TGTGCCAGCAGCCAAGATGCGGGACGAAGAGGGACCCAGTACTTC
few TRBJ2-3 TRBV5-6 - CASSLVFSGYADTQYF TGTGCCAGCAGCTTGGTTTTTTCAGGATACGCAGATACGCAGTATTTT
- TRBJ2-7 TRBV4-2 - CASSQDRRTYYEQYF TGTGCCAGCAGCCAAGATCGACGGACGTATTACGAGCAGTACTTC
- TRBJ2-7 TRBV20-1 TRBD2 CSARATSGSTYNEQYF TGCAGTGCTAGGGCCACTAGCGGGAGTACCTACAATGAGCAGTACTTC
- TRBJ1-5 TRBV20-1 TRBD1 CSARRFGQGGNQPQHF TGCAGTGCTAGACGTTTCGGACAGGGAGGCAATCAGCCCCAGCATTTT
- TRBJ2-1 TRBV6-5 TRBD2 CASLLTSGRYNEQFF TGTGCCAGCCTCCTGACTAGCGGGAGGTACAATGAGCAGTTCTTC
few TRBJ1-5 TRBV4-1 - CASSLSGGSGGNQPQHF TGCGCCAGCAGCCTATCCGGCGGCTCGGGTGGCAATCAGCCCCAGCATTTT
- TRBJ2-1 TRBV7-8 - CASSLPSTSNEQFF TGTGCCAGCAGCTTACCCTCGACTAGCAATGAGCAGTTCTTC
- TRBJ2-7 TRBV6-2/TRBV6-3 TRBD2 CASSSTGGRIGEQYF TGTGCCAGCAGTTCCACTGGCGGGAGGATTGGCGAGCAGTACTTC